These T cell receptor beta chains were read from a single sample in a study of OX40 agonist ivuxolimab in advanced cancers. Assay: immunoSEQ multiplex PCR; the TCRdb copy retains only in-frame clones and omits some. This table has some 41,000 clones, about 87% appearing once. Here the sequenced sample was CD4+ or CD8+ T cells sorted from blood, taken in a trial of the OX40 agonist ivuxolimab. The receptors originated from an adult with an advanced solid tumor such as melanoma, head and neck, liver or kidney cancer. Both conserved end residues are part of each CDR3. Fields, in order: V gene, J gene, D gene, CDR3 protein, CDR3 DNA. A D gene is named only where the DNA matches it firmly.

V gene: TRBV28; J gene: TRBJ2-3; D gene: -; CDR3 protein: CASSLKLWGTDTQYF; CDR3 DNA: TGTGCCAGCAGTTTGAAACTATGGGGCACAGATACGCAGTATTTT
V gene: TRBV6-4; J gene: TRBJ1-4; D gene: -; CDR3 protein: CASTKGTNEKLFF; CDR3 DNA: TGTGCCAGCACTAAGGGAACTAATGAAAAACTGTTTTTT
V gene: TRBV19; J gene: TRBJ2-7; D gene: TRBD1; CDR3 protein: CASSNLRDRGSYEQYF; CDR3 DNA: TGTGCCAGTAGTAACTTGCGGGACAGGGGAAGCTACGAGCAGTACTTC
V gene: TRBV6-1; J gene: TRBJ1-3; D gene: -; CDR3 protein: CASSRGLSGNTIYF; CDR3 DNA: TGTGCCAGCAGCCGAGGGCTCTCTGGAAACACCATATATTTT
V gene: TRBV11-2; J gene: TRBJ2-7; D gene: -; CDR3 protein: CASSLREGIYEQYF; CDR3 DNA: TGTGCCAGCAGCTTACGAGAGGGAATCTACGAGCAGTACTTC
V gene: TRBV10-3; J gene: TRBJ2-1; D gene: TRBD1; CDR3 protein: CAISAKQGVATNEQFF; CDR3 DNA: TGTGCCATCAGCGCAAAGCAGGGGGTTGCAACCAATGAGCAGTTCTTC
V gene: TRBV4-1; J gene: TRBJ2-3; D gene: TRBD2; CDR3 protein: CASSPSPSGRFTDTQYF; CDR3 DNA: TGCGCCAGCAGCCCCTCACCGAGCGGGAGATTCACAGATACGCAGTATTTT
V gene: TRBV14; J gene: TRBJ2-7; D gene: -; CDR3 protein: CASSHSGGTILLEYEQYF; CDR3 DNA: TGTGCCAGCAGCCATTCAGGGGGGACTATCCTTCTCGAATACGAGCAGTACTTC
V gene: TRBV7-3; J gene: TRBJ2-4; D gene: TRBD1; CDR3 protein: CASSYDKGTGVAKNIQYF; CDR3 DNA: TGTGCCAGCAGCTACGACAAGGGGACAGGAGTAGCCAAAAACATTCAGTACTTC
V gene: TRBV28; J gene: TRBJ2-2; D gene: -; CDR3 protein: CASSNTNTGELFF; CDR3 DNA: TGTGCCAGCAGTAATACGAACACCGGGGAGCTGTTTTTT
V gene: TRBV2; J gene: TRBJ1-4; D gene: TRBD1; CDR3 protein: CASSGDRSDEKLFF; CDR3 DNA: TGTGCCAGCAGTGGGGACAGAAGCGATGAAAAACTGTTTTTT
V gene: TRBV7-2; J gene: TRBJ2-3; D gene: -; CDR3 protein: CASSAGGKNTDTQYF; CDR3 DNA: TGTGCCAGCAGCGCAGGGGGGAAGAACACAGATACGCAGTATTTT
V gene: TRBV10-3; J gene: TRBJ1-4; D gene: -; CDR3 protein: CAISESGSTNEKLFF; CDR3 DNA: TGTGCCATCAGTGAGTCGGGGTCCACTAATGAAAAACTGTTTTTT
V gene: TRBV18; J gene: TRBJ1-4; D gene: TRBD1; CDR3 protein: CASSPGQSGTNEKLFF; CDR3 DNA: TGTGCCAGCTCACCGGGACAGAGTGGTACTAATGAAAAACTGTTTTTT
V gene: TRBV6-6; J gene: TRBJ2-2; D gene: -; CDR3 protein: CASSYSPSDGELFF; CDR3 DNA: TGTGCCAGCAGTTACTCTCCCTCGGACGGGGAGCTGTTTTTT
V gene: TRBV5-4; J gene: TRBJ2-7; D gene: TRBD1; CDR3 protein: CASSLYQGVYEQYF; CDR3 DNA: TGTGCCAGCAGCTTGTACCAGGGGGTCTACGAGCAGTACTTC
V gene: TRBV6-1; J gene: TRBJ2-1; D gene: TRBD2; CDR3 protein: CASSSSSGNEQFF; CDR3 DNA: TGTGCCAGCAGTTCTTCTAGCGGTAATGAGCAGTTCTTC